The clone carrying this T cell receptor (beta chain) showed up many times. The antigen remains undetermined. The authors ran a second PCR of 7 to 11 cycles using a sample-barcoded 5' primer and a J-beta primer mix. Each CDR3 protein is one row after TCRdb ran MiXCR on the 5' RACE reads. This table holds 1.5 million or so distinct CDR3 sequences, about 45% found once. Extractions gave at least 5.5 micrograms of total RNA per sample. This sample stems from a study of blood T cells in healthy people across ages. General observations from the study: With naive T cell percentage, TCR beta diversity showed a strong correlation. Higher diversity and more naive CD4+ cells were features of long-lived donors, compared to aged donors.

The sequence came from a woman aged 18-35 years in good health. The sequencing sample was made of blood.

CDR3 DNA: TGCGCCAGCAGCCAAGATCTGAGGTACGAGCAGTACTTC. It specifies CASSQDLRYEQYF. The chain joins TRBV4-3 to TRBJ2-7; unclear D gene. Deletions cut 0 bases from V and 4 bases from J, with 7 bases between. Per germline, CDR1 LGHNA and CDR2 YSLEER. The CDR3 spans 13 residues.